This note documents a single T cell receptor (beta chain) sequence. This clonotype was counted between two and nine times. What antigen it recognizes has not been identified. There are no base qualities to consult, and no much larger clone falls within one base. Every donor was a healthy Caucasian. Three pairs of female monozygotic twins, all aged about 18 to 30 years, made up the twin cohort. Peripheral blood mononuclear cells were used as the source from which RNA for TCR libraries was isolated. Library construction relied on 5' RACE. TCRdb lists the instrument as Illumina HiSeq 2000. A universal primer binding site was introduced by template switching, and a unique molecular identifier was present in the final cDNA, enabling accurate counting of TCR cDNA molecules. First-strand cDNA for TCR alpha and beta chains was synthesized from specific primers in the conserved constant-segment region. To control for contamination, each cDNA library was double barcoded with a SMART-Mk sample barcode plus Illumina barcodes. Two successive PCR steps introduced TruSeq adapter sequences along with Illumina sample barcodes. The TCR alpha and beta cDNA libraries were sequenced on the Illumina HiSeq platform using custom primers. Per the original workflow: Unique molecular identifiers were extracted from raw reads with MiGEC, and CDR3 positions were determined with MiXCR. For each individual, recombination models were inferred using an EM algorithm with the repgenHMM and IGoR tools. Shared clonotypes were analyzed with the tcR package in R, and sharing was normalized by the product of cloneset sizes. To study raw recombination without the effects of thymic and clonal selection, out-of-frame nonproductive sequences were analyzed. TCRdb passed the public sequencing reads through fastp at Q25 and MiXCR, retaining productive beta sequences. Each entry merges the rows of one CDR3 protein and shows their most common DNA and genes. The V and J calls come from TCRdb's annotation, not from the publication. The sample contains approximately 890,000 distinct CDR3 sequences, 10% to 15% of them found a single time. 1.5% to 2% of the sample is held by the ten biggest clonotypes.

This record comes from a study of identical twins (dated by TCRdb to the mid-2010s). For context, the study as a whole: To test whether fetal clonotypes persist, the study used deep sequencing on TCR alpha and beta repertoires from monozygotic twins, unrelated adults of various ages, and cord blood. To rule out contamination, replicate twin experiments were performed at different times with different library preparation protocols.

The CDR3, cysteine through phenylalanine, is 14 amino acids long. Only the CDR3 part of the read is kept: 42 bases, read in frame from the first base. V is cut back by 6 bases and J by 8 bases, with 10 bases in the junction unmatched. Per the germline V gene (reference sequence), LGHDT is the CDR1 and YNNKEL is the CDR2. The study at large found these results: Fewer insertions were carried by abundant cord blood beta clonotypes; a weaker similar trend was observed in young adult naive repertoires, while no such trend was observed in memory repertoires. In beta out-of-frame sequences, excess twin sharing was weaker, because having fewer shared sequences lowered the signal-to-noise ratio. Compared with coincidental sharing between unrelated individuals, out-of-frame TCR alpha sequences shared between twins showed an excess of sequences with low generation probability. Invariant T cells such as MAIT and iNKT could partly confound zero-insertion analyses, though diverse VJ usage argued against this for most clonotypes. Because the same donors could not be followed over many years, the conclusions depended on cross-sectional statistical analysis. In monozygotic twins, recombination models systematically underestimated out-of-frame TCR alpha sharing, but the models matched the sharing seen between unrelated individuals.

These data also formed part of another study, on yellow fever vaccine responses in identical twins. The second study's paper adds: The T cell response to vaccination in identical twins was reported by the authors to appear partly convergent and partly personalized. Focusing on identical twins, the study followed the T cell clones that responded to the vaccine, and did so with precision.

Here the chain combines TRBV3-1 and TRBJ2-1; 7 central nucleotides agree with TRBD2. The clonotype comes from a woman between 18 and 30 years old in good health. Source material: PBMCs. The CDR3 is CASSLAGVGYEQFF. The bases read TGTGCCAGCAGTTTGGCGGGAGTAGGGTATGAGCAGTTCTTC.